This T cell receptor (beta chain) was found in a study of read filtering for tumor transcriptome and immune sequencing (TCRdb year 2020). Regarding the complete study: The cohort was composed of 17 to 20 male and 13 to 15 female patients, with a mean age of around 66 years and an age range of roughly 45 to 90. By revised international staging, about 8 patients were R-ISS I, 16 were R-ISS II and about seven were R-ISS III. After DNase treatment, whole-transcriptome libraries were prepared with the TruSeq RNA Access Library Prep Kit. TCR-region mapped reads per sample ranged from about 4.05 to 10.27 million with IR-seq versus only about 85 to 1,300 with RNA-seq. TCR repertoires obtained by targeted immune repertoire sequencing and by bulk whole-transcriptome sequencing performed on the same bone marrow samples were compared. A main aim was a read-filtering strategy for immune repertoire data, specifically whether clonotypes supported by a single read should be removed.

This clonotype was counted many times. It lacks a known antigen. No clone much larger than this one lies a single base away; base qualities are absent. Bone marrow was sampled from every patient at the time of active disease. Ficoll-Hypaque density gradient centrifugation was used to isolate bone marrow mononuclear cells. CD138-negative cells were obtained by negative selection after labeling with CD138 magnetic microbeads on a MACS separator, removing myeloma plasma cells. The purity of the isolated cells was checked by flow cytometry with CD138 antibodies on an Attune NxT. Total RNA was extracted with TRIzol reagent and quantified with a NanoDrop spectrophotometer. For each patient, the CD138-negative bone marrow sample underwent paired RNA-seq and IR-seq. Measured from the cysteine to the phenylalanine, the CDR3 is 21 residues long. CDR3 DNA is the only sequence kept; it has 63 bases, read in frame from the first base. Reading the germline V gene (reference sequence) gives CDR1 DFQATT and CDR2 SNEGSKA. Unmatched junction bases come to 16, with V trimmed by 0 bases and J by 0 bases.

Results the study describes overall, beyond this receptor: The sorted CD138-negative fraction was a mixed bone marrow immune population, not purified T cells. Clonotypes were captured by IR-seq at much higher depth and more reliably than by RNA-seq, and smaller IR-seq throughput was sufficient for identification of most shared clonotypes. When single-read clonotypes were removed, the proportions of shared clonotypes in IR-seq and RNA-seq correlated more strongly. Single-read clonotypes made up 80% to 90% of clonotypes but only around 4% of total reads in IR-seq, compared with roughly three quarters of clonotypes and 44.6% of reads in RNA-seq.

The Immunoverse kit was used to build TCR libraries from about 430 ng RNA, with molecular barcoded adaptors covering alpha/delta and beta/gamma chains. The same RNA used for transcriptome sequencing was used for TCR library preparation. Sequencing of the TCR libraries was done on an Illumina HiSeq 4000 with 2 x 150 cycles. The authors' analysis ran thus. TCR reads were aligned to human V, D, J and C references and assembled into CDR3 clonotypes with MiXCR, including quality filtering and error correction. The tcR package in R was used to analyze clonotype counts and gene usage diversity. Raw mapping reads were checked after the RNA-seq reads had been mapped by STAR aligner version 2.5.3a onto the human GRCh37 genome. To test the effect of sequencing depth on detected clonotypes, IR-seq fastq files were randomly downsampled using Seqtk 1.3. TCRdb handled the public reads itself, with Q25 trimming in fastp and clone calling in MiXCR, and kept productive beta chains. All rows with the same CDR3 protein become a single entry with the most common DNA and genes. TCRdb assigned the V and J calls; the authors' analysis was not used. This sample lists around 130,000 distinct CDR3 sequences; over 10% were detected once. 7.5% to 9.5% of the sample comes from the top ten.

What was sequenced was a population of CD138-negative cells sorted from bone marrow. According to the study, the label for this sample's cell subset or site signals: bone marrow mononuclear cells depleted of CD138+ plasma/myeloma cells by negative magnetic selection. The origin of this receptor is a donor at least 40 years old with multiple myeloma. The V gene is TRBV20-1 and the J gene is TRBJ2-1, with TRBD2 identical over 11 junction bases. The CDR3 protein: CSARDRRGVSGRGGSYNEQFF. DNA sequence: TGCAGTGCTAGAGATCGGCGTGGGGTTAGCGGGAGGGGGGGCTCCTACAATGAGCAGTTCTTC.